This TCR beta chain appears in the sequencing data of a study of blood T cell repertoires in COVID-19. Across the study: Researchers got acute and convalescent COVID-19 samples from the United States, Italy and Spain. Sample material is recorded as cDNA or gDNA derived from T cells, B-cell-depleted T cells, or PBMCs.

Authors' processing steps: By means of reference gene primer amplification, nucleated cell counts were estimated. Using immunoSEQ multiplex PCR, the repertoire was profiled, and TCRdb retains in-frame clones only, with some absent. That table is the source of V, J and clone size, and D and trimming were worked out from the DNA. The sample holds a few hundred thousand clones, around 82% seen once. The clonotype originates from a person aged 65 to 85 with COVID-19, enrolled during active disease. The sample comprised peripheral blood.

The CDR3 DNA reads TGTGCCAGCTCACCACGCGACAGGTTGGCGGCTTTCTTT. Residues: CASSPRDRLAAFF. The genes are TRBV18 and TRBJ1-1; D possibly corresponds to TRBD1 (6 bases). The CDR3 totals 13 residues. CDR1 is KGHSH and CDR2 is LQKENI in the germline V gene. V lost 1 base and J 11 bases, leaving 14 bases between the germline ends.